This T cell receptor (beta chain) was recorded in a study of long-term antiretroviral therapy in people with HIV. General study results and limits: In HIV, the repertoires covered a tighter span of CDR3 lengths than in controls.

Comments on this clone: What it binds is not known.

Survey-level immunoSEQ v3.0 assays were run. What sequencing targeted per sample was roughly 40,000-50,000 T-cell genomes. The method was immunoSEQ multiplex PCR; TCRdb's version includes in-frame clones alone and lacks a portion of them. There are about 39,000 clones in the sample; about 90% occur only once, and about 4% lies in the top ten. The CDR3 consists of 14 residues. Germline CDR1 and CDR2: MRHNA and SNTAGT. V lost 6 bases and J 2 bases, leaving 10 bases between the germline ends. The V gene is TRBV6-4, the J gene TRBJ1-4, with D tentatively TRBD1 (5 bases). The sequencing used unsorted PBMCs, collected 1.2 years after starting antiretroviral therapy. The clonotype originates from a woman between 50 and 59 years old with HIV. The CDR3 DNA sequence: TGTGCCAGCAGGACGGGACGGACTAATGAAAAACTGTTTTTT. It codes for CASRTGRTNEKLFF.